This TCR beta chain was sequenced for a study of CD8 T cells in ankylosing spondylitis. Overall study findings and caveats: A TCR beta motif of eight highly homologous variants appeared characteristic of ankylosing spondylitis blood.

This clonotype was seen many times. What it binds is unknown. The germline V gene has CDR1 SQVTM and CDR2 ANQGSEA. The germline V and J ends were trimmed by 0 bases and 1 base, with 15 bases remaining between them. The length of the CDR3 is 16 residues. TCRdb recomputed calls from the 5' RACE reads with MiXCR, one row per CDR3 protein. The sample consists of fewer than 750,000 distinct CDR3 sequences, around 20% of them appearing once. The sequenced sample was blood, either unsorted or a sorted T cell fraction (not recorded which). The receptor comes from a male donor with ankylosing spondylitis. The chain recombines TRBV29-1 with TRBJ1-1; tentative D call: TRBD1 (6 bases). This CDR3 is CSVEDWEQGRNTEAFF. For the CDR3, the DNA is TGCAGCGTTGAAGATTGGGAACAGGGAAGGAACACTGAAGCTTTCTTT.